This entry features one T cell receptor beta chain sequence. The entry originates in a study of shared clonotypes between healthy human individuals. Sequenced by immunoSEQ multiplex PCR; TCRdb stores in-frame clones only, minus some. This table holds about 2.4 million clones, around nine tenths found once. The CDR3 is 16 residues long. The germline CDR1 and CDR2 sequences are SNHLY and FYNNEI. With V trimmed by 6 bases and J by 7 bases, 12 bases remained unmatched. The sequencing input was naive CD4+ T cells sorted from blood. The subset is: CD45RA+ positively selected. The receptor was derived from a young man in good health. The V call is TRBV2, the J call TRBJ2-1; 10 bases fit TRBD2. The CDR3 sequence: CASSPESGRAGNEQFF. As DNA, the CDR3 is TGTGCCAGCAGCCCTGAAAGCGGGAGGGCCGGAAATGAGCAGTTCTTC.